These 27 T cell receptor beta chains originate from one sample sequenced in a study of shared clonotypes between healthy human individuals. Sequenced by immunoSEQ multiplex PCR; TCRdb stores in-frame clones only, minus some. Of about 2.4 million clones in the sample, 90% to 95% are singletons; the top ten hold 0.11% to 0.15%. Input material: naive CD4+ T cells sorted from blood. Documented subset: CD45RA+ positively selected. Every receptor here comes from a man aged 18 to 29 in good health.

Details on this clone: Different DNA sequences within this sample yield the same CDR3. The chain has TRBV5-1 and TRBJ2-7; no reliable D call. The germline gives CDR1 SGHRS, CDR2 YFSETQ. Trimming cost V 0 bases and J 1 base, with 8 bases left between them. The CDR3 has 14 amino acids. The CDR3 loop is CASSLDGASYEQYF. The CDR3 coding sequence is TGCGCCAGCAGCTTGGATGGAGCTTCCTACGAGCAGTACTTC.

CDR3 nucleotide sequence: TGTGCCATCAGTAGAGGACATCTTCTCAACATGAACACTGAAGCTTTCTTT. Amino acids: CAISRGHLLNMNTEAFF. The gene calls are TRBV10-3 and TRBJ1-1; tentative D call: TRBD1 (5 bases). Trimming shortened V by 5 bases and J by 0 bases, and 19 bases separated the two germline ends. Germline V gene sequence: CDR1 ENHRY, CDR2 SYGVKD. The CDR3 has 17 residues.

V usage is TRBV7-8 and J usage is TRBJ2-3; a possible D gene is TRBD2 (5 bases). Germline loops: CDR1 SGHVS, CDR2 FQNEAQ. V was clipped by 5 bases and J by 0 bases, with 18 bases between them. The CDR3 is 17 residues long. CDR3 sequence: CASSQFIGLASTDTQYF. The CDR3 nucleotides are TGTGCCAGCAGCCAGTTCATAGGACTTGCTAGCACAGATACGCAGTATTTT.

This clone was seen only once. This sequence joins TRBV7-9 and TRBJ2-6, with D unresolved. The CDR3 contains 16 residues. Germline assignment: CDR1 SEHNR and CDR2 FQNEAQ (reference sequence). V shed 1 base and J shed 0 bases, with 7 bases lying between them. The CDR3 region has the DNA TGTGCCAGCAGCTTAGGCAGGACCTCTGGGGCCAACGTCCTGACTTTC. Translation gives CASSLGRTSGANVLTF.

This sequence joins TRBV11-2 and TRBJ2-2, with TRBD2 as a possible D gene (7 bases). CDR1 and CDR2 from the germline V gene are SGHAT and FQNNGV. V was cut by 8 bases and J by 4 bases, with 17 bases left in between. This CDR3 is built from 15 residues. The CDR3 sequence is CASPSGGPGTGELFF. The CDR3, as DNA: TGTGCCAGCCCCTCCGGGGGGCCGGGCACCGGGGAGCTGTTTTTT.

The chain carries TRBV14 and TRBJ1-6, with D uncertain. With 0 bases removed from V and 6 bases from J, the gap between germline ends came to 0 bases. This CDR3 has 12 amino acids. Germline assignment: CDR1 SGHDN and CDR2 FVKESK. The CDR3 is CASSQDNSPLHF. As DNA, the CDR3 is TGTGCCAGCAGCCAAGATAATTCACCCCTCCACTTT.

The V call is TRBV7-2, the J call TRBJ2-7; D is undetermined. With 1 base removed from V and 10 bases from J, the gap between germline ends came to 14 bases. The CDR3 runs 13 residues. Germline CDR1 is SGHTA and CDR2 is FQGNSA. The CDR3 loop reads CASSLEMAVSQYF. CDR3 DNA: TGTGCCAGCAGCTTAGAGATGGCGGTGAGTCAGTACTTC.

J is TRBJ1-5 and V is TRBV27; 7 positions agree with TRBD1. Germline V CDR1 and CDR2: MNHEY, SMNVEV (reference sequence). Losses at the gene ends were 1 base for V and 1 base for J; bases not matched to a gene: 13. The CDR3 loop spans 19 amino acids. The CDR3 DNA is TGTGCCAGCAGTTTATACCGTGGAGGCGACAGGGAAAGCAATCAGCCCCAGCATTTT. It translates to CASSLYRGGDRESNQPQHF.

The rearrangement uses TRBV7-8 and TRBJ2-5; 8 positions agree with TRBD1. The CDR3 loop spans 16 amino acids. Per the germline V gene, CDR1 is SGHVS and CDR2 is FQNEAQ. Trimming took 4 bases from V and 2 from J; bases not matched to a gene: 9. CDR3 bases: TGTGCCAGCAGCTGGGAGACAGGGGAAGATCAAGAGACCCAGTACTTC. It codes for CASSWETGEDQETQYF.

The gene calls are TRBV4-1 and TRBJ2-5; a weak D match, TRBD2 (7 bases). The V gene lost 4 bases and the J gene lost 4 bases, with 16 bases spanning the gap. Germline lookup yields CDR1 MGHRA and CDR2 YSYEKL. The CDR3 has 15 residues. Here the CDR3 reads CASSRDGGGRETQYF. Written as DNA, the CDR3 is TGCGCCAGCAGCCGCGACGGCGGGGGCAGAGAGACCCAGTACTTC.

The CDR3 sequence: CASSPPEGGGNNEQFF. CDR3 nucleotide sequence: TGTGCCAGCTCACCACCCGAGGGCGGAGGAAACAATGAGCAGTTCTTC. The rearrangement links TRBV18 to TRBJ2-1; possibly TRBD2 for D (5 bases). Trimming took 0 bases from V and 5 from J, leaving 14 bases between them. The CDR3 has 16 residues. Germline assignment: CDR1 KGHSH and CDR2 LQKENI.

V gene TRBV28 combines with J gene TRBJ1-6; D gene uncertain. The CDR3 length is 14 residues. Germline-derived CDR1 and CDR2 are MDHEN and SYDVKM. The V gene lost 1 base and the J gene lost 7 bases, with 8 bases spanning the gap. For the CDR3, the DNA is TGTGCCAGCAGTTTATACACCTTAAATTCACCCCTCCACTTT. This codes for CASSLYTLNSPLHF. Full variable domain (outside the CDR3, taken from reference TRBV28 and TRBJ1-6): DVKVTQSSRYLVKRTGEKVFLECVQDMDHENMFWYRQDPGLGLRLIYFSYDVKMKEKGDIPEGYSVSREKKERFSLILESASTNQTSMYLCASSLYTLNSPLHFGNGTRLTVT.

The chain employs TRBV5-1 and TRBJ2-5; the match to TRBD2 covers 8 bases. The DNA end is a closer match to TRBJ2-7, so the J assignment may be wrong. This CDR3 contains 15 residues. Germline CDR1 reads SGHRS; CDR2 reads YFSETQ. The chain's CDR3 is CASSLAAGAPYEQYF. Written as DNA, the CDR3 is TGCGCCAGCAGCTTGGCAGCGGGAGCTCCCTACGAGCAGTACTTC.

This chain's CDR3 is CASSLPRDSPYEQYF. The CDR3 bases are TGCGCCAGCAGCTTGCCCCGGGACAGCCCCTACGAGCAGTACTTC. The rearrangement joins TRBV5-1 to TRBJ2-7; the match to TRBD1 covers 7 bases. CDR1 is SGHRS and CDR2 is YFSETQ in the germline V gene. Germline trimming cut 1 base from V and 2 bases from J; bases unmatched to any gene: 6. The CDR3 covers 15 residues.

The chain recombines TRBV5-6 with TRBJ2-5, with D perhaps TRBD2 (5 bases). Deletions cut 4 bases from V and 2 bases from J, with 18 bases between. The CDR3 runs 16 residues. Germline values: CDR1 SGHDT, CDR2 YYEEEE. CDR3 in DNA: TGTGCCAGCAGCGGGGAGATCAAGCGGACGCAAGAGACCCAGTACTTC. Translated: CASSGEIKRTQETQYF. The full variable domain, with the rest looked up from reference TRBV5-6 and TRBJ2-5, is DAGVTQSPTHLIKTRGQQVTLRCSPKSGHDTVSWYQQALGQGPQFIFQYYEEEERQRGNFPDRFSGHQFPNYSSELNVNALLLGDSALYLCASSGEIKRTQETQYFGPGTRLLVL.

J is TRBJ2-5 and V is TRBV30; TRBD2 agrees at 8 bases. The J call is uncertain, as TRBJ2-7 better fits the DNA end. The CDR3 loop spans 15 amino acids. The germline V gene encodes CDR1 GTSNPN and CDR2 SVGIG (reference sequence). DNA of the CDR3: TGTGCCTGGAGTATCATTGCGGGGGGATGGGACGAGCAGTACTTC. Its protein product is CAWSIIAGGWDEQYF.

This clone came up a few times. V and J are TRBV28 and TRBJ1-4; a possible D gene is TRBD1 (6 bases). Germline V gene lookup returns CDR1 MDHEN and CDR2 SYDVKM. CDR3 size: 13 residues. The V gene lost 11 bases and the J gene lost 0 bases, with 10 bases spanning the gap. The CDR3 DNA is TGTGCCTCTAGGGGGACAACTAATGAAAAACTGTTTTTT. Translating it yields CASRGTTNEKLFF.

The rearrangement uses TRBV5-4 and TRBJ2-7; D uncertain. CDR1 SGHNT and CDR2 YYREEE come from the germline V gene (reference sequence). This CDR3 is built from 12 residues. Between the trimmed V and J ends, which lost 2 bases and 5 bases, there was a span of 8 bases. CDR3 in DNA: TGTGCCAGCAGCTTACCGATGAACGAGCAGTACTTC. Amino acid sequence: CASSLPMNEQYF.

CDR3 protein: CASSEGQGPNMNTEAFF. DNA for the CDR3: TGTGCCAGCAGCGAAGGACAGGGCCCGAACATGAACACTGAAGCTTTCTTT. The V and J genes are TRBV7-8 and TRBJ1-1, with 8 bases matching TRBD1. CDR3 length: 17 amino acids. CDR1 and CDR2 (germline): SGHVS, FQNEAQ. The V and J ends lost 5 bases and 0 bases, in that order; junction bases with no gene match: 11.

The rearrangement uses TRBV4-3 and TRBJ2-7; 9 nucleotides line up with TRBD1. Germline loops: CDR1 LGHNA, CDR2 YSLEER. The trim removed 0 bases at V and 4 bases at J, leaving 4 bases unmatched. This CDR3 is built from 15 residues. The CDR3, as DNA: TGCGCCAGCAGCCAAGAGGTAGGACAGGGGTACGAGCAGTACTTC. This encodes CASSQEVGQGYEQYF.

The chain has TRBV19 and TRBJ1-1; maybe TRBD1 (5 bases). The CDR3 contains 13 residues. Germline loops: CDR1 LNHDA, CDR2 SQIVND (reference sequence). With 9 bases removed from V and 5 bases from J, the gap between germline ends came to 16 bases. CDR3 amino acids: CASWGPLGTEAFF. Here the CDR3 DNA reads TGTGCCAGCTGGGGCCCTTTGGGGACTGAAGCTTTCTTT.

This clone has only one observation. The chain combines TRBV6-6 with TRBJ1-2, with D possibly matching TRBD1 (5 bases). The CDR3 spans 14 residues. Germline assignment: CDR1 MNHNY and CDR2 SVGAGI (reference sequence). Trimming pared 2 bases from V and 10 bases from J, leaving 17 bases between. The CDR3 sequence: CASSYPRQGFDYTF. CDR3 sequence (DNA): TGTGCCAGCAGTTACCCACGTCAGGGATTTGACTACACCTTC.

This chain uses TRBV6-5 with TRBJ2-2; possible D gene TRBD1, 5 bases. The CDR3 totals 14 residues. Trimming took 7 bases from V and 7 from J, leaving 16 bases between them. Germline assignment: CDR1 MNHEY and CDR2 SVGAGI. CDR3 DNA sequence: TGTGCCAGCACCCCCCTGGGGCAGGGCGGGGAGCTGTTTTTT. This codes for CASTPLGQGGELFF.

The chain combines TRBV6-6 with TRBJ2-2, with D possibly TRBD2 on 6 matching bases. The germline V gene has CDR1 MNHNY and CDR2 SVGAGI (reference sequence). The length of the CDR3 is 13 residues. Trimming removed 10 bases from V and 5 bases from J, with 14 bases in between. For the CDR3, the DNA is TGTGCCACCCGAAGCCGGGGGACCGGGGAGCTGTTTTTT. This encodes CATRSRGTGELFF.

CDR3 in amino acids: CASSQDGLLSPEEQYF. The CDR3 DNA sequence: TGTGCCAGCAGCCAAGATGGACTGTTATCCCCCGAGGAGCAGTACTTC. J is TRBJ2-7 and V is TRBV14, with D possibly being TRBD2 (5 bases). The CDR3 loop spans 16 amino acids. Germline V gene lookup returns CDR1 SGHDN and CDR2 FVKESK. Trimming took off 0 bases at V and 7 bases at J, with 19 bases between the two ends.

This rearrangement joins TRBV5-1 to TRBJ1-1; possibly TRBD1 for D (5 bases). V lost 1 base to trimming and J lost 4 bases, with 14 bases between them. CDR3 length: 15 residues. Germline V gene data show CDR1 as SGHRS and CDR2 as YFSETQ. The CDR3 region is CASSLSGGESTEAFF. The CDR3 DNA follows: TGCGCCAGCAGCTTGTCGGGAGGGGAAAGCACTGAAGCTTTCTTT.

This clone occurred once. The same CDR3 arises from other DNA sequences in this sample as well. The rearrangement joins TRBV6-1 to TRBJ1-5; TRBD1 matches 9 bases. The CDR3 loop spans 15 amino acids. CDR1 MNHNS and CDR2 SASEGT come from the germline V gene. V was clipped by 3 bases and J by 4 bases; unmatched bases: 4. DNA of the CDR3: TGTGCCAGCAGTGAGCAAGGACAGGGGAATCAGCCCCAGCATTTT. Translating gives CASSEQGQGNQPQHF.